This TCR beta chain was retrieved from a study of Graves' ophthalmopathy and Graves' hyperthyroidism. Pregnant or lactating patients and those with other autoimmune diseases or uncontrolled infections were excluded. CDR1 and CDR2 from the germline V gene are DFQATT and SNEGSKA (reference sequence). This CDR3 is built from 12 residues. The V end lost 6 bases, the J end lost 5 bases, and 13 bases lay between the germline ends. Amplification from RNA transcripts yielded the TCR beta CDR3 regions. The authors performed first-round RT-PCR with HTBI primers and then a second-round multiplex PCR. One entry per CDR3 protein, called by TCRdb with MiXCR from the multiplex PCR reads. This sample yields 200,000 to 250,000 distinct CDR3 sequences, of which 45% are seen a single time; around 47% belongs to the top ten. Worth noting for this clonotype: Likely a read error: the CDR3 ends without its conserved phenylalanine or tryptophan.

Sequencing input: peripheral blood. The J gene is TRBJ1-2, the V gene TRBV20-1; perhaps TRBD1 as D (5 bases). The receptor was derived from an adult man with Graves' ophthalmopathy. For the CDR3, the DNA is TGCAGTGCACCGGACGGGACTTATGGCTACACCTCC. It specifies CSAPDGTYGYTS.